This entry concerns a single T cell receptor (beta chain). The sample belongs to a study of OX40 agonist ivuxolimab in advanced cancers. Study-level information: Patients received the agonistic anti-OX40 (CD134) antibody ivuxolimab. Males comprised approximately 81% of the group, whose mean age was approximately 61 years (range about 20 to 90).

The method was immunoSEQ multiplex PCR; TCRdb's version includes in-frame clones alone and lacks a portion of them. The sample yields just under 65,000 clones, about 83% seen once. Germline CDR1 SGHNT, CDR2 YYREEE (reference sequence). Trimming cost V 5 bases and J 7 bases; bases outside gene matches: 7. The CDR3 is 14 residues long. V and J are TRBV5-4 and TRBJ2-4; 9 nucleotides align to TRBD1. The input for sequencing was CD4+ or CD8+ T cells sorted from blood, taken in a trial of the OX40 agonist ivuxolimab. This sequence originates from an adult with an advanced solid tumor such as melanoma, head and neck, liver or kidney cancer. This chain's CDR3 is CASSPQGARNIQYF. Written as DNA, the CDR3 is TGTGCCAGCAGTCCACAGGGGGCTCGGAACATTCAGTACTTC. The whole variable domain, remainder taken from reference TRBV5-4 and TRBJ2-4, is ETGVTQSPTHLIKTRGQQVTLRCSSQSGHNTVSWYQQALGQGPQFIFQYYREEENGRGNFPPRFSGLQFPNYSSELNVNALELDDSALYLCASSPQGARNIQYFGAGTRLSVL.